This TCR beta chain comes out of a study of T cell responses to AZD1222 COVID-19 vaccine. Germline loops: CDR1 SGDLS, CDR2 YYNGEE. V lost 3 bases to trimming and J lost 3 bases; unmatched junction nucleotides: 9. This CDR3 comprises 16 residues. The protocol was immunoSEQ multiplex PCR, while the TCRdb copy is restricted to in-frame clones and leaves out a portion. This sample yields about 140,000 clones, of which 91% are seen a single time; 7.5% belongs to the top ten. The source was peripheral blood, collected 28 days after the second dose of the MenACWY control vaccine. This TCR came from an adult who received the MenACWY meningococcal vaccine as a control. The J gene is TRBJ2-3, the V gene TRBV9; 8 nucleotides match TRBD1. In nucleotides, the CDR3 is TGTGCCAGCAGCGCCCCAGGGGGCAAGAGGACAGATACGCAGTATTTT. This gives the protein CASSAPGGKRTDTQYF.